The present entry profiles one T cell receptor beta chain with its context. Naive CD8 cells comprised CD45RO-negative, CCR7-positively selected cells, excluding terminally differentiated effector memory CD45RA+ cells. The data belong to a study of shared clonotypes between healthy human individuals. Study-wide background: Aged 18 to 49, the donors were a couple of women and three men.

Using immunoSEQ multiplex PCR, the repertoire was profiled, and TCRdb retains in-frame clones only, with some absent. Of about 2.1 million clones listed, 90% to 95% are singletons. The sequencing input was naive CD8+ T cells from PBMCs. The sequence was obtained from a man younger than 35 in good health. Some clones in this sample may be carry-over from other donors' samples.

The CDR3 nucleotides read TGTGCCAGCAGTGAGTCTATAGGGCAAATTTATGGCTACACCTTC. Residues: CASSESIGQIYGYTF. This rearrangement joins TRBV2 to TRBJ1-2; D is ambiguous. Trimming took 3 bases from V and 5 from J, leaving 16 bases between them. Germline-derived CDR1 and CDR2 are SNHLY and FYNNEI. This CDR3 has 15 amino acids.